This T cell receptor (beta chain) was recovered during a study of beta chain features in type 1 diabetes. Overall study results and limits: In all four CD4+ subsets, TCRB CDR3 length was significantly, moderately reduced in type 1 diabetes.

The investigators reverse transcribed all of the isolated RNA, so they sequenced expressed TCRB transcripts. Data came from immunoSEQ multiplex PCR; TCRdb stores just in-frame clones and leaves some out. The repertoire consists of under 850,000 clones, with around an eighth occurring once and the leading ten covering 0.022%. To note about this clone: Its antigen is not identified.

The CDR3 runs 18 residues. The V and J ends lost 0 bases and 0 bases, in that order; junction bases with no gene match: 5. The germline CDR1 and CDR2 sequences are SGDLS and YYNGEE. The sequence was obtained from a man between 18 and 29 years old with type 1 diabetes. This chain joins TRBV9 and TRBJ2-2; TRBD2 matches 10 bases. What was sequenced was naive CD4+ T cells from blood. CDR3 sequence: CASSVGPSGGPNTGELFF. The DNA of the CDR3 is TGTGCCAGCAGCGTAGGCCCTAGCGGGGGACCGAACACCGGGGAGCTGTTTTTT.